In this sample, the clone carrying this T cell receptor (beta chain) turned up once. Its antigen is still unknown. CD45RO-negative, CCR7-positively selected cells formed the naive CD8 fraction, excluding terminally differentiated effector memory CD45RA+ cells. The data originate from a study of shared clonotypes between healthy human individuals. Points from the study as a whole: A limitation of the genetic and exposure-history diversity represented arose from few donors. With several donors compared, 4.5% to 6.5% of naive CD4 clonotypes were shared.

Trimming shortened V by 4 bases and J by 3 bases, and 9 bases separated the two germline ends. Germline lookup yields CDR1 LNHDA and CDR2 SQIVND (reference sequence). The CDR3 has 13 residues. Across several immunoSEQ plates, the genomic DNA of each subset was split evenly. Method: immunoSEQ multiplex PCR; TCRdb's copy keeps in-frame clones and lacks some. The profile shows around 610,000 clones, approximately 96% of them singletons. This sequence joins TRBV19 and TRBJ2-5; no clear D gene. This clonotype originated in a woman aged 30 to 39 in good health. Sample: naive CD8+ T cells sorted from blood. The CDR3 DNA sequence: TGTGCCAGTAGTAAGGACCAGGAAGAGACCCAGTACTTC. Translated, it gives CASSKDQEETQYF.